The next 28 T cell receptor beta chains were all read from a single sample in a study of regulatory T cells in long-lasting Graves disease. Through Arm-PCR of CDR3 regions and iRepertoire HTBI primers, TCR beta libraries were built. One entry per CDR3 protein, called by TCRdb with MiXCR from the multiplex PCR reads. Seen here are hundreds of thousands of distinct CDR3 sequences, roughly 15% observed once, and the top ten hold approximately 12%. Sample time point: newly diagnosed GD, antithyroid drugs for less than 3 months. The TCR library was made from RNA that had been extracted from PBMCs in TRIzol. These records were also assigned to another study, of T cells in Graves' hyperthyroidism and ophthalmopathy.

This specimen consisted of peripheral blood mononuclear cells (PBMCs), obtained at new diagnosis, from a patient treated with antithyroid drugs. These receptors all come from a woman between 25 and 40 years old with Graves disease.

This clonotype was recorded at least ten times. V gene TRBV5-1 combines with J gene TRBJ2-7, with D uncertain. Trimming took off 0 bases at V and 3 bases at J, with 7 bases between the two ends. Germline V gives CDR1 SGHRS, CDR2 YFSETQ. The CDR3 consists of 13 residues. This CDR3 reads CASSLEGLYEQYF. CDR3 coding DNA: TGCGCCAGCAGCTTGGAAGGTCTCTACGAGCAGTACTTC.

This clonotype was observed a handful of times. The chain joins TRBV7-9 to TRBJ1-2; D may be TRBD1 (5 bases). Looked up from germline, CDR1 is SEHNR and CDR2 is FQNEAQ (reference sequence). The CDR3 is 16 amino acids. V shed 4 bases and J shed 4 bases, with 19 bases lying between them. This chain's CDR3 is CASSSDAKGLGYGYTF. In DNA, the CDR3 is TGTGCCAGCAGCTCTGACGCCAAGGGGCTGGGCTATGGCTACACCTTC.

This clonotype was recorded at least ten times. CDR3: CASSPRDRGSNTEAFF. The CDR3 DNA reads TGTGCCAGCTCACCACGGGACAGGGGATCGAACACTGAAGCTTTCTTT. V gene TRBV18 combines with J gene TRBJ1-1; 10 bases map to TRBD1. The CDR3 totals 16 residues. The germline CDR1 and CDR2 sequences are KGHSH and LQKENI. Trimming cost V 1 base and J 1 base; bases outside gene matches: 3.

This clonotype was recorded at least ten times. V and J are TRBV30 and TRBJ1-1; no reliable D call. Trimming stripped 0 bases from V and 11 bases from J, with 10 bases between. The CDR3 covers 11 residues. CDR1 and CDR2 from the germline V gene are GTSNPN and SVGIG (reference sequence). The CDR3 loop reads CAWSVVWEAFF. In nucleotides, the CDR3 is TGTGCCTGGAGTGTAGTTTGGGAGGCTTTCTTT.

The sample holds many counts of this clonotype. V usage is TRBV20-1 and J usage is TRBJ2-1; no clear D. V was cut by 1 base and J by 0 bases, with 13 bases left in between. Germline values: CDR1 DFQATT, CDR2 SNEGSKA (reference sequence). This CDR3 has 16 amino acids. The CDR3 nucleotides read TGCAGTGCTAGAGTACTGCTCTGGAGCTCCTACAATGAGCAGTTCTTC. This sequence encodes CSARVLLWSSYNEQFF.

Ten or more counts support this clonotype. This rearrangement joins TRBV29-1 to TRBJ2-2; TRBD1 or TRBD2 may be the D gene (7 bases each). The V gene lost 7 bases and the J gene lost 4 bases, with 19 bases spanning the gap. CDR1 and CDR2 from the germline V gene are SQVTM and ANQGSEA. The CDR3 spans 15 residues. The CDR3 here is CSAREGAHATGELFF. Here the CDR3 DNA reads TGCAGCGCGAGGGAGGGGGCACACGCCACCGGGGAGCTGTTTTTT.

The chain combines TRBV5-1 with TRBJ2-1, with 9 positions matching TRBD1. CDR3 size: 18 residues. CDR1 is SGHRS and CDR2 is YFSETQ in the germline V gene. V was pared by 0 bases and J by 0 bases, with 7 bases of the junction left unmatched. CDR3: CASSLAKDRGFSYNEQFF. The CDR3 DNA reads as TGCGCCAGCAGCTTGGCAAAAGACAGGGGGTTCTCCTACAATGAGCAGTTCTTC.

This clonotype appeared many times. V usage is TRBV5-1 and J usage is TRBJ1-2, with D possibly TRBD1 on 6 matching bases. Trimming stripped 7 bases from V and 8 bases from J, with 12 bases between. This CDR3 contains 11 residues. Germline CDR1 SGHRS, CDR2 YFSETQ. The CDR3, as DNA: TGCGCCAGCGACGGGGGGCGAGGCTACACCTTC. Its protein is CASDGGRGYTF. Together with reference TRBV5-1 and TRBJ1-2, the CDR3 gives the full variable domain: KAGVTQTPRYLIKTRGQQVTLSCSPISGHRSVSWYQQTPGQGLQFLFEYFSETQRNKGNFPGRFSGRQFSNSRSEMNVSTLELGDSALYLCASDGGRGYTFGSGTRLTVV.

This clonotype was counted at least ten times. J is TRBJ2-3 and V is TRBV20-1, with D uncertain. The CDR3 loop spans 13 amino acids. Germline CDR1 and CDR2: DFQATT and SNEGSKA (reference sequence). Trimming removed 3 bases from V and 1 base from J, with 8 bases in between. CDR3 sequence: CSARSWGTDTQYF. In nucleotides, the CDR3 is TGCAGTGCTAGGTCGTGGGGCACAGATACGCAGTATTTT.

The V call is TRBV24-1, the J call TRBJ2-3; D uncertain. The germline V gene has CDR1 KGHDR and CDR2 SFDVKD. The ends were cut back, 0 bases at V and 1 base at J, with 16 bases in the middle. This CDR3 comprises 18 residues. The CDR3 nucleotides are TGTGCCACCAGTGATTTGCAGGCGTACGACGGTGGCACAGATACGCAGTATTTT. Protein sequence: CATSDLQAYDGGTDTQYF.

V and J are TRBV3-1 and TRBJ1-1; D not resolved. Trimming pared 0 bases from V and 7 bases from J, leaving 6 bases between. The CDR3 is made up of 12 amino acids. CDR1 LGHDT and CDR2 YNNKEL come from the germline V gene (reference sequence). DNA for the CDR3: TGTGCCAGCAGCCAAGATGGAGGTGAAGCTTTCTTT. Its protein product is CASSQDGGEAFF.

With regard to this clonotype: One base away lies a much larger clone, so this may be a sequencing read error. This chain connects TRBV20-1 to TRBJ2-3; TRBD1 matches at 8 bases. CDR3 length: 15 residues. In germline, CDR1 is DFQATT, CDR2 SNEGSKA (reference sequence). For the CDR3, the DNA is TGCAGTGCTAGAGATCGCTTCGCAGGGACAGGTACGCAGTATTTT. Translation: CSARDRFAGTGTQYF.

V usage is TRBV7-9 and J usage is TRBJ1-5; TRBD1 matches at 12 bases. Germline V gene sequence: CDR1 SEHNR, CDR2 FQNEAQ (reference sequence). The CDR3 extends over 18 amino acids. V was pared by 5 bases and J by 7 bases, with 15 bases of the junction left unmatched. Written as DNA, the CDR3 is TGTGCCAGCAGCCTAGGGACAGGGGGCACGGAGGTGAGCCAGCCCCAGCATTTT. Encoded protein: CASSLGTGGTEVSQPQHF.

This clonotype was detected a few times. The V call is TRBV27, the J call TRBJ2-7; TRBD2 matches at 11 bases. The V and J ends lost 6 bases and 0 bases, in that order; junction bases with no gene match: 4. Germline V gene sequence: CDR1 MNHEY, CDR2 SMNVEV (reference sequence). The CDR3 is made up of 15 amino acids. The CDR3 coding sequence is TGTGCCAGCAGACTAGCGGGAGCTCACTCCTACGAGCAGTACTTC. It encodes CASRLAGAHSYEQYF.

A few counts support this clonotype. The chain joins TRBV19 to TRBJ1-1; no clear D gene. Germline lookup yields CDR1 LNHDA and CDR2 SQIVND (reference sequence). The length of the CDR3 is 16 residues. V was trimmed by 2 bases and J by 0 bases, leaving 13 bases between them. For the CDR3, the DNA is TGTGCCAGTAGTATAAGCCAACGTCCAATGAACACTGAAGCTTTCTTT. This codes for CASSISQRPMNTEAFF. The complete variable domain, with remaining parts taken from reference TRBV19 and TRBJ1-1, reads DGGITQSPKYLFRKEGQNVTLSCEQNLNHDAMYWYRQDPGQGLRLIYYSQIVNDFQKGDIAEGYSVSREKKESFPLTVTSAQKNPTAFYLCASSISQRPMNTEAFFGQGTRLTVV.

This clonotype was picked up a small number of times. This sequence joins TRBV29-1 and TRBJ2-7; D unresolved. The length of the CDR3 is 11 residues. Germline V gene sequence: CDR1 SQVTM, CDR2 ANQGSEA. The germline V and J ends were trimmed by 0 bases and 2 bases, with 2 bases remaining between them. As DNA, the CDR3 is TGCAGCGTTGAAGACCCCTACGAGCAGTACTTC. Translated: CSVEDPYEQYF.

The sample holds a few counts of this clonotype. The J gene is TRBJ2-7, the V gene TRBV3-1; 7 bases map to TRBD2. Germline V lookup: CDR1 LGHDT, CDR2 YNNKEL (reference sequence). The CDR3 has 13 amino acids. The ends lost 3 bases at V and 4 bases at J; junction bases unmatched: 3. The CDR3 DNA reads TGTGCCAGCAGCCATGGACTAGTTTACGAGCAGTACTTC. Translation gives CASSHGLVYEQYF.

As for this clonotype: A single base separates this from a much larger clone, so it may be a read error. The V call is TRBV20-1, the J call TRBJ2-1; D possibly uses TRBD1 or TRBD2 (5 bases each). The CDR3 sequence is 13 residues long. Germline CDR1 and CDR2: DFQATT and SNEGSKA (reference sequence). V dropped 6 bases and J dropped 6 bases, with 15 bases sitting between them. The chain's CDR3 is CSALFLGRNEQFF. The CDR3 DNA reads as TGCAGTGCGTTATTTTTGGGACGCAATGAGCAGTTCTTC.

This rearrangement joins TRBV30 to TRBJ2-2, with D uncertain. This CDR3 has 12 residues. The germline V gene has CDR1 GTSNPN and CDR2 SVGIG (reference sequence). Trimming stripped 3 bases from V and 9 bases from J, with 11 bases between. The CDR3 here is CAWRLGPRELFF. CDR3 sequence (DNA): TGTGCCTGGAGGCTAGGCCCCAGGGAGCTGTTTTTT.

As for this clonotype: The germline gene is not matched at one end of the junction; a read error may be the cause. The chain uses TRBV20-1 and TRBJ2-5; D call uncertain. The CDR3 contains 13 residues. Germline CDR1 reads DFQATT; CDR2 reads SNEGSKA (reference sequence). This chain's CDR3 is CSATLPYQETRYF. The CDR3 bases are TGCAGTGCTACACTACCGTACCAAGAGACCCGGTACTTC.

V usage is TRBV20-1 and J usage is TRBJ2-2; D is perhaps TRBD2 (5 bases). V was clipped by 3 bases and J by 4 bases, with 6 bases between them. Looked up from germline, CDR1 is DFQATT and CDR2 is SNEGSKA (reference sequence). This CDR3 comprises 12 residues. The CDR3 here is CSARGSTGELFF. The CDR3 DNA follows: TGCAGTGCTAGGGGGAGCACCGGGGAGCTGTTTTTT.

This chain links TRBV20-1 with TRBJ1-1; 9 nucleotides agree with TRBD1. Germline CDR1 DFQATT, CDR2 SNEGSKA (reference sequence). The CDR3 is 16 amino acids. V shed 3 bases and J 0 bases; nucleotides not matched to a gene: 8. CDR3 nucleotides: TGCAGTGCTAGTAACCGGGACAGGGTTTTGAACACTGAAGCTTTCTTT. This codes for CSASNRDRVLNTEAFF.

Ten or more counts support this clonotype. A read error may produce the germline difference seen at one junction end. The genes are TRBV5-1 and TRBJ2-7; D possibly corresponds to TRBD1 (6 bases). Germline CDR1 is SGHRS and CDR2 is YFSETQ. There are 15 residues in the CDR3. The CDR3 DNA follows: TGTGCCAGCAGCTTGGGGGCAACACACGACTACGAGCAGTACTTC. This translates into CASSLGATHDYEQYF.

The chain recombines TRBV5-1 with TRBJ1-4; the match to TRBD1 covers 10 bases. Losses at the gene ends were 4 bases for V and 1 base for J; bases not matched to a gene: 13. The CDR3 covers 19 residues. Germline CDR1 is SGHRS and CDR2 is YFSETQ. The CDR3 DNA follows: TGCGCCAGCAGCCGCAACCCCCCCGGGACAGGGGAAACTAATGAAAAACTGTTTTTT. It codes for CASSRNPPGTGETNEKLFF.

This clonotype appeared many times. This chain connects TRBV6-2 or TRBV6-3 to TRBJ2-1; perhaps TRBD1 as D (5 bases). The V and J ends lost 5 bases and 3 bases respectively, with 14 bases between them. The germline V gene has CDR1 MNHEY and CDR2 SVGEGT. The CDR3 is 15 amino acids. CDR3 sequence (DNA): TGTGCCAGCAGTCAATCGGAACAGGTCTACAATGAGCAGTTCTTC. Translation gives CASSQSEQVYNEQFF.

In its sample, this clonotype was seen many times. The chain is built from TRBV4-3 and TRBJ2-2; no reliable D call. V lost 3 bases to trimming and J lost 3 bases, with 14 bases between them. The germline CDR1 and CDR2 sequences are LGHNA and YSLEER. The CDR3 runs 16 residues. This CDR3 reads CASSQETYFYTGELFF. CDR3 DNA sequence: TGCGCCAGCAGCCAGGAAACATACTTTTACACCGGGGAGCTGTTTTTT.

As regards this clonotype: This sequence may be a read error, since a much larger clone differs from it by one base. V usage is TRBV2 and J usage is TRBJ1-2; 8 bases are a match to TRBD1. The germline CDR1 and CDR2 sequences are SNHLY and FYNNEI. V shed 4 bases and J 4 bases; nucleotides not matched to a gene: 8. CDR3 length: 15 amino acids. CDR3 DNA sequence: TGTGCCAGCAGTGGGGACAGGTCCCCTACCTATGGCTACACCTTC. Its translation is CASSGDRSPTYGYTF.

The J gene is TRBJ2-2, the V gene TRBV28; D gene ambiguous. CDR1 and CDR2 from the germline V gene are MDHEN and SYDVKM. There are 14 residues in the CDR3. V was shortened by 5 bases and J by 5 bases, with 12 bases between the two germline ends. The CDR3 here is CASSKNRVTGELFF. The CDR3 DNA reads as TGTGCCAGCAGTAAAAACAGAGTAACCGGGGAGCTGTTTTTT.